What follows is one T cell receptor (beta chain) and its context. No antigen is known for it. Base qualities are not at hand, and no much larger clone is one base apart. Using the deep immunoSEQ assay, multiplex PCR amplified TCR CDR3 regions from genomic DNA. Extracted genomic DNA from each cell subset was distributed evenly across all wells of several immunoSEQ 96-well plates, and each plate was treated as a replicate. Each replicate PCR for sorted subsets received roughly 0.2 ug genomic DNA, equal to about 29,000 T cell genomes. The purified libraries were quantified using a Qubit 3.0 fluorometer, sized with a Bioanalyzer 2100, and then quantified again using the KAPA Library Quantification kit. A separate single-read 150-cycle Illumina NextSeq 550 flow cell was used to sequence each immunoSEQ 96-well plate. The original methods were these. The immunoSEQ output contained only junctional sequences without quality scores, so filtering could not match that applied to full-length reads. To assign V/J genes and CDR3, sequences were annotated against IMGT germline references using PyIR, a Python wrapper for IgBLAST v1.9. Any read was removed if the V/J assignment was weak (E-value above 1e-6), the CDR3 was missing, or the read contained stop codons, out-of-frame junctions, or ambiguous translated residues. V3J clonotypes were defined by identical inferred V gene, J gene, and CDR3 amino acid sequence. The percentage overlap between two repertoires was calculated by dividing the number of shared unique clonotypes by the size of the smaller repertoire. RTK rarefaction, the Chao1 estimator, and Recon v2.1 estimates of unobserved clonotypes were used to assess repertoire richness. For all TCRbeta clonotypes obtained by the gDNA method from several donors, generation probabilities were computed with OLGA. TCRdb stores this immuneACCESS table with in-frame sequences only. Part of the clones is absent; in the studies checked, under half of the shortfall reflects unresolved V genes, and no reason is known for the rest. From that table come the V and J calls and clone size; the DNA was used to work out D and trimming. Here the sample has 2 million to 2.5 million clones; around 93% occur a single time. The top ten clonotypes cover 0.37% of the sample.

V is clipped by 5 bases and J by 8 bases, and the sequence between their germline boundaries is 10 bases long. Measured from the cysteine to the phenylalanine, the CDR3 is 12 residues long. Here the CDR3 DNA is all that survives: 36 bases in frame from base 1. The germline V gene sets CDR1 to SGHTA and CDR2 to FQGTGA. The data are from a study of shared clonotypes between healthy human individuals (dated by TCRdb to about 2020). Regarding the research as a whole: Three men and a couple of women, aged 18 to 49 years, made up the cohort. Leukapheresis yielded between about 0.85 and 10 billion PBMCs per donor. Libraries were prepared and TCR repertoires were sequenced by different laboratories using diverse techniques, in order to increase sequencing depth and limit assay-specific biases. For each donor, CD4 naive and CD4 memory were each run on three plates, CD8 naive on two plates, and CD8 memory on one plate. To estimate repertoire size and how much clonotypes are shared between individuals, the study performed deep sequencing of blood TCR repertoires from about five healthy adults.

The donors were healthy, HIV-negative adults who had no recently reported acute infections or vaccinations. Only Caucasian adults living in Nashville, Tennessee, USA were represented among the donors. CD4+ T cells were enriched by magnetic negative selection; naive cells were then positively selected on CD45RA, and the negative fraction formed the memory subset. Blood was collected by leukapheresis, and PBMCs were isolated by Ficoll-Histopaque density gradient centrifugation and then cryopreserved in liquid nitrogen vapor phase. Analytical flow cytometry was used to check the purity and quantity of every magnetically sorted T cell population. Each sorted fraction had its genomic DNA isolated and then quantified by UV absorbance on a Nanodrop 2000c. The investigation overall reported the following: Sampling was limited to blood, and TCR repertoires in tissue likely differ from TCR repertoires in blood. Because the study included a small number of donors, the genetic and exposure-history diversity represented was limited. Naive subsets generally had larger estimated clonotype richness than memory subsets did. Pairwise subsampling indicated that sequencing depth was expected to affect the degree of clonotype sharing among donors. When several donors were compared, the shared fraction of clonotypes was 5% to 6.5% for naive CD4, 3% to 4% for naive CD8, roughly 2.5% for memory CD4, and under 0.5% for memory CD8. Rarefaction of sorted-subset datasets indicated incomplete sequencing despite the large sequencing depth. Clonotypes shared by all four sorted-subset donors showed higher generation probabilities than non-shared clonotypes.

This TCR was recovered from a man between 18 and 29 years old in good health. Some clones in this sample may be carry-over from other donors' samples. In this chain, TRBV7-3 is recombined with TRBJ2-1; TRBD2 might be the D gene, on 6 matching bases. Sequenced sample: naive CD4+ T cells from PBMCs. Sample cell subset or site, as interpreted from the label and publication: CD45RA+ positively selected. The CDR3 corresponds to CASSGPGDEQFF. The sequence in DNA is TGTGCCAGCAGCGGCCCGGGGGATGAGCAGTTCTTC. Reference TRBV7-3 and TRBJ2-1 genes cover what lies past the CDR3, so the full variable domain is GAGVSQTPSNKVTEKGKYVELRCDPISGHTALYWYRQSLGQGPEFLIYFQGTGAADDSGLPNDRFFAVRPEGSVSTLKIQRTERGDSAVYLCASSGPGDEQFFGPGTRLTVL.